This is a list of T cell receptor beta chains from one sample in a study of blood T cell repertoires in COVID-19. Produced via immunoSEQ multiplex PCR; TCRdb's table is partial and in-frame only. The data contain some 170,000 clones, roughly 79% of them singletons. Source material: peripheral blood. The receptors were gathered from a woman in her 70s with acute or convalescent COVID-19. Both conserved end residues are part of each CDR3. Fields, in order: clone size, D gene, V gene, J gene, CDR3 length, CDR3 DNA, CDR3 protein. The D gene is left open where the match is weak. Clone size is shown for a subset of rows, as once, few, many or a class of expanded clone.

NA,TRBD2,TRBV7-2,TRBJ2-2,16,TGTGCCAGCAGCCCTCTGACTAGCGGGAACACCGGGGAGCTGTTTTTT,CASSPLTSGNTGELFF
NA,TRBD1,TRBV10-1,TRBJ2-2,13,TGCGCCAGCAGGGACAGGTTTACCGGGGAGCTGTTTTTT,CASRDRFTGELFF
NA,TRBD1,TRBV24-1,TRBJ1-2,13,TGTACCACCAGTCGTGGGACAGGTTATGGCTACACCTTC,CTTSRGTGYGYTF
NA,NA,TRBV18,TRBJ2-5,15,TGTGCCAGCTCACCAACCGGGACACCTGAAGAGACCCAGTACTTC,CASSPTGTPEETQYF
few,TRBD2,TRBV24-1,TRBJ2-2,15,TGTGCCACCAATTCAGCGGGAGGGCCGATCGGGGAGCTGTTTTTT,CATNSAGGPIGELFF
few,TRBD2,TRBV28,TRBJ2-7,14,TGTGCCAGCAGCAAGACTAGCGGGCTCTACGAGCAGTACTTC,CASSKTSGLYEQYF
NA,TRBD1,TRBV30,TRBJ1-5,14,TGTGCCTGGAGTAGACAGGGGAGCAATCAGCCCCAGCATTTT,CAWSRQGSNQPQHF
NA,NA,TRBV6-6,TRBJ1-1,12,TGTGCCAGCAGCTCCCCCGGGGGGCCGCCCAACTTT,CASSSPGGPPNF
NA,NA,TRBV19,TRBJ2-5,13,TGTGCCAGTAGCTCCCAGGGACTTGAGACCCAGTACTTC,CASSSQGLETQYF
NA,TRBD2,TRBV15,TRBJ2-1,19,TGTGCCACCAGCAGAGATCCGGGACTAGCGGAGAACTCCTACAATGAGCAGTTCTTC,CATSRDPGLAENSYNEQFF
NA,NA,TRBV3-1/TRBV3-2,TRBJ1-2,11,TGTGCCAGCATGGGGCCCACCGGCTACACCTTC,CASMGPTGYTF
few,TRBD1,TRBV7-9,TRBJ2-3,16,TGTGCCAGCAGCTCCTTGACAGGGGTTGGCACAGATACGCAGTATTTT,CASSSLTGVGTDTQYF
NA,NA,TRBV19,TRBJ1-1,14,TGTGCCAGTAGTATAGTTCCAGTGAACACTGAAGCTTTCTTT,CASSIVPVNTEAFF
NA,TRBD2,TRBV29-1,TRBJ2-5,12,TGCAGCGTTGGGTCGGGAGGGGAGACCCAGTACTTC,CSVGSGGETQYF
NA,TRBD2,TRBV5-6,TRBJ2-1,17,TGTGCCAGCAGCTTTTGGGGAGGGACCAGCTCCTACAATGAGCAGTTCTTC,CASSFWGGTSSYNEQFF
few,TRBD2,TRBV24-1,TRBJ2-3,14,TGTGCCACCAGTGGTAGCGGGAGGGCCAATACGCAGTATTTT,CATSGSGRANTQYF
NA,TRBD2,TRBV30,TRBJ2-1,14,TGTGCCTGGGGGGGACTAGCGGGATACAATGAGCAGTTCTTC,CAWGGLAGYNEQFF
NA,TRBD1,TRBV28,TRBJ1-1,15,TGTGCCAGCAGTGTCCTGACAGGGTGGGGTGCGGAAGCTTTCTTT,CASSVLTGWGAEAFF
NA,NA,TRBV5-1,TRBJ2-7,14,TGCGCCAGCAGCTTGGAGTTATCCGGCTACGAGCAGTACTTC,CASSLELSGYEQYF
NA,NA,TRBV5-1,TRBJ2-2,15,TGCGCCAGCACCCGACAGGAGTCGAACACCGGGGAGCTGTTTTTT,CASTRQESNTGELFF
NA,NA,TRBV5-8,TRBJ1-5,14,TGTGCCAGCAGCTTGGTCCAGGGTAGTCAGCCCCAGCATTTT,CASSLVQGSQPQHF
few,TRBD1,TRBV29-1,TRBJ2-1,13,TGCAGCGTCGGACAGGGGGCCTACAATGAGCAGTTCTTC,CSVGQGAYNEQFF
NA,TRBD1,TRBV7-9,TRBJ2-3,16,TGTGCCAGCAGCACTCGCAGGGGGAGCGATACAGATACGCAGTATTTT,CASSTRRGSDTDTQYF
once,NA,TRBV19,TRBJ1-1,13,TGTGCCAGTAGTATCGGGGGTCCCACTGAAGCTTTCTTT,CASSIGGPTEAFF
few,NA,TRBV6-1,TRBJ1-1,14,TGTGCCAGCAGTGAATCCGGGGGTTTCGCTGAAGCTTTCTTT,CASSESGGFAEAFF
NA,TRBD1,TRBV2,TRBJ1-1,15,TGTGCCAGCAGTAAAGACCAGGGGGCTGAAACTGAAGCTTTCTTT,CASSKDQGAETEAFF
NA,TRBD2,TRBV5-6,TRBJ2-7,15,TGTGCCAGCAGCGTCGGGACTAGCGGTTTCTACGAGCAGTACTTC,CASSVGTSGFYEQYF
NA,NA,TRBV7-8,TRBJ1-6,15,TGTGCCAGCAGCTTAGTGGCCAGGGGATATTCACCCCTCCACTTT,CASSLVARGYSPLHF
NA,NA,TRBV9,TRBJ1-6,15,TGTGCCAGCAGCGTAGCTATTGACCGGGATTCACCCCTCCACTTT,CASSVAIDRDSPLHF
NA,TRBD1,TRBV27,TRBJ1-5,16,TGTGCCAGCAGTCCTGGGACAGGGCCCCTCAATCAGCCCCAGCATTTT,CASSPGTGPLNQPQHF
NA,NA,TRBV5-1,TRBJ1-2,15,TGCGCCAGCAGCTTGGACGGGGGTCCGGTTTATGGCTACACCTTC,CASSLDGGPVYGYTF
few,TRBD2,TRBV6-6,TRBJ2-2,15,TGTGCCAGCAGTTCTAGCGGCCCGGACACCGGGGAGCTGTTTTTT,CASSSSGPDTGELFF
few,NA,TRBV23-1,TRBJ2-7,15,TGCGCCAGCAGTCAATATATGAGACTCCCCTACGAGCAGTACTTC,CASSQYMRLPYEQYF
NA,TRBD1,TRBV30,TRBJ1-4,13,TGTGCCTGGAGTGCGGGACAGGATGAAAAACTGTTTTTT,CAWSAGQDEKLFF
few,NA,TRBV7-2,TRBJ2-1,13,TGTGCCAGCAGCCCTAGGTCCAACAATGAGCAGTTCTTC,CASSPRSNNEQFF